This entry describes one T cell receptor (beta chain). The record originates from a study of brain metastases from non-small cell lung cancer. The germline V gene has CDR1 SGDLS and CDR2 YYNGEE. J lost 0 bases, V lost 3 bases, and 11 bases had no gene match. This CDR3 has 18 residues. Clones were read by immunoSEQ multiplex PCR, and TCRdb kept only the in-frame ones, dropping some. Among just over 1,000 clones listed, around 85% were seen once. This receptor was obtained from a donor at least 40 years old with non-small cell lung cancer. Sequencing was carried out using tissue from a brain metastasis. This sequence joins TRBV9 and TRBJ2-2, with 7 positions matching TRBD1. CDR3 residues: CASSAPRGRMANTGELFF. The CDR3 DNA sequence: TGTGCCAGCAGCGCTCCAAGGGGGCGGATGGCGAACACCGGGGAGCTGTTTTTT.